These 3 T cell receptor beta chains share one sample of origin, sequenced in a study of T cells in Graves' hyperthyroidism and ophthalmopathy. The TCR beta CDR3 regions underwent amplification using RNA transcripts as the source. First-round RT-PCR with HTBI primers amplified the TCR CDR3 region. TCRdb independently ran MiXCR on the multiplex PCR reads; one entry per CDR3 protein. The table lists hundreds of thousands of distinct CDR3 sequences, roughly 14% of them singletons. Sample: blood. All receptors derive from a woman in her 50s with Graves' ophthalmopathy.

The chain uses TRBV19 and TRBJ1-4, with 7 bases identical to TRBD1. V dropped 5 bases and J dropped 7; count of bases not matched to a gene: 7. Germline loops: CDR1 LNHDA, CDR2 SQIVND (reference sequence). This CDR3 region has 14 residues. In nucleotides, the CDR3 is TGTGCCAGTAGTCCCCTCGACAGGGTTGAAAAACTGTTTTTT. This sequence encodes CASSPLDRVEKLFF.

This clonotype was seen ten or more times. The CDR3 loop reads CASSPYGVSYEQYF. The CDR3 DNA reads TGTGCCAGCAGCCCCTACGGGGTTTCCTACGAGCAGTACTTC. V gene TRBV7-2 combines with J gene TRBJ2-7, with D maybe TRBD2 (5 bases). Germline V gene lookup returns CDR1 SGHTA and CDR2 FQGNSA. V was clipped by 5 bases and J by 1 base, with 12 bases between them. The CDR3 contains 14 residues.

Only a few counts were recorded for this clonotype. The J gene is TRBJ2-2, the V gene TRBV10-3, with 10 bases aligning to TRBD2. CDR1 and CDR2 (germline): ENHRY, SYGVKD. The CDR3 spans 18 residues. The V gene end was trimmed by 0 bases and the J gene end by 2 bases; junction bases not matched to a gene: 6. For the CDR3, the DNA is TGTGCCATCAGTGAGTCTTGGCTAGCGGGAGTAAACACCGGGGAGCTGTTTTTT. Protein sequence: CAISESWLAGVNTGELFF.